This is a list of T cell receptor beta chains from one sample in a study of T cell responses to AZD1222 COVID-19 vaccine. Method: immunoSEQ multiplex PCR; TCRdb's copy keeps in-frame clones and lacks some. The repertoire holds about 72,000 clones, with about nine tenths as singletons. This specimen was peripheral blood, taken on day 0 of AZD1222 vaccination. These receptors were collected from an adult in good health. Each CDR3 is given with its conserved first and last residue. Fields, in order: clone size, D gene, J gene, V gene, CDR3 protein, CDR3 DNA. D genes are given only for firm matches. Only some rows state a clone size, as once, few, many or a class for expanded clones.

clone size: -; D gene: -; J gene: TRBJ1-4; V gene: TRBV24-1; CDR3 protein: CATSRGTNEKLFF; CDR3 DNA: TGTGCCACCTCTAGAGGGACTAATGAAAAACTGTTTTTT
clone size: -; D gene: TRBD1; J gene: TRBJ2-7; V gene: TRBV7-9; CDR3 protein: CASRGQELLYEQYF; CDR3 DNA: TGTGCCAGCAGGGGACAGGAACTCCTCTACGAGCAGTACTTC
clone size: medium-sized; D gene: -; J gene: TRBJ2-7; V gene: TRBV7-9; CDR3 protein: CASSTDSHEQYF; CDR3 DNA: TGTGCCAGCAGCACAGACTCGCACGAGCAGTACTTC
clone size: -; D gene: -; J gene: TRBJ1-5; V gene: TRBV20-1; CDR3 protein: CSASLGQPQHF; CDR3 DNA: TGCAGTGCCAGCCTCGGTCAGCCCCAGCATTTT
clone size: -; D gene: -; J gene: TRBJ1-5; V gene: TRBV3-1/TRBV3-2; CDR3 protein: CASSGRGNQPQHF; CDR3 DNA: TGTGCCAGCTCAGGCAGGGGCAATCAGCCCCAGCATTTT
clone size: -; D gene: TRBD2; J gene: TRBJ2-3; V gene: TRBV5-5; CDR3 protein: CASSWEGREDTQYF; CDR3 DNA: TGTGCCAGCAGCTGGGAGGGGAGAGAAGATACGCAGTATTTT
clone size: few; D gene: TRBD1; J gene: TRBJ1-2; V gene: TRBV19; CDR3 protein: CASRWRQGAHGYTF; CDR3 DNA: TGTGCCAGTAGATGGAGGCAGGGGGCGCATGGCTACACCTTC
clone size: few; D gene: -; J gene: TRBJ1-5; V gene: TRBV27; CDR3 protein: CASSSYGGPGQPQHF; CDR3 DNA: TGTGCCAGCAGTTCTTATGGGGGTCCGGGTCAGCCCCAGCATTTT
clone size: -; D gene: TRBD1; J gene: TRBJ1-4; V gene: TRBV2; CDR3 protein: CASSGGQGLEKLFF; CDR3 DNA: TGTGCCAGCAGTGGGGGACAGGGTTTGGAAAAACTGTTTTTT
clone size: -; D gene: -; J gene: TRBJ2-1; V gene: TRBV5-1; CDR3 protein: CASNRVTDNEQFF; CDR3 DNA: TGCGCCAGCAATCGGGTGACTGACAATGAGCAGTTCTTC
clone size: -; D gene: TRBD2; J gene: TRBJ2-7; V gene: TRBV12-3/TRBV12-4; CDR3 protein: CASSPGGAYEQYF; CDR3 DNA: TGTGCCAGCAGCCCGGGGGGAGCCTACGAGCAGTACTTC
clone size: -; D gene: -; J gene: TRBJ2-1; V gene: TRBV27; CDR3 protein: CASRPRGPGDEQFF; CDR3 DNA: TGTGCCAGCAGACCACGCGGACCGGGGGATGAGCAGTTCTTC
clone size: -; D gene: -; J gene: TRBJ1-4; V gene: TRBV9; CDR3 protein: CASSPPATNEKLFF; CDR3 DNA: TGTGCCAGCAGCCCCCCAGCCACTAATGAAAAACTGTTTTTT
clone size: -; D gene: -; J gene: TRBJ1-5; V gene: TRBV28; CDR3 protein: CASSSDSNQPQHF; CDR3 DNA: TGTGCCAGCAGCTCGGATAGCAATCAGCCCCAGCATTTT
clone size: -; D gene: -; J gene: TRBJ1-5; V gene: TRBV28; CDR3 protein: CASSSADSNQPQHF; CDR3 DNA: TGTGCCAGCAGTTCAGCAGATAGCAATCAGCCCCAGCATTTT
clone size: once; D gene: TRBD1; J gene: TRBJ2-7; V gene: TRBV7-8; CDR3 protein: CASSLALETGFYEQYF; CDR3 DNA: TGTGCCAGCAGCTTAGCGCTGGAGACAGGGTTCTACGAGCAGTACTTC
clone size: -; D gene: TRBD1; J gene: TRBJ1-1; V gene: TRBV28; CDR3 protein: CASSSLTGAEAFF; CDR3 DNA: TGTGCCAGCAGTTCTCTAACAGGGGCGGAAGCTTTCTTT
clone size: -; D gene: TRBD2; J gene: TRBJ2-1; V gene: TRBV7-2; CDR3 protein: CASRTTSGSYNEQFF; CDR3 DNA: TGTGCCAGCAGAACTACTAGCGGGAGCTACAATGAGCAGTTCTTC
clone size: -; D gene: TRBD2; J gene: TRBJ2-7; V gene: TRBV7-6; CDR3 protein: CASSTPGPGTSIGEQYF; CDR3 DNA: TGTGCCAGCAGCACCCCCGGCCCCGGGACTAGCATCGGCGAGCAGTACTTC
clone size: -; D gene: -; J gene: TRBJ2-2; V gene: TRBV5-1; CDR3 protein: CASSPPVTGELFF; CDR3 DNA: TGCGCCAGCAGCCCTCCAGTGACCGGGGAGCTGTTTTTT
clone size: few; D gene: TRBD1; J gene: TRBJ1-6; V gene: TRBV7-6; CDR3 protein: CASSAQGEGLNSPLHF; CDR3 DNA: TGTGCCAGCAGCGCCCAGGGGGAAGGCCTAAATTCACCCCTCCACTTT
clone size: -; D gene: -; J gene: TRBJ2-1; V gene: TRBV7-3; CDR3 protein: CASSTGGEQFF; CDR3 DNA: TGTGCCAGCTCCACCGGGGGTGAGCAGTTCTTC
clone size: -; D gene: -; J gene: TRBJ1-5; V gene: TRBV5-1; CDR3 protein: CASSPTTGGNQPQHF; CDR3 DNA: TGCGCCAGCAGCCCAACCACAGGAGGCAATCAGCCCCAGCATTTT
clone size: once; D gene: -; J gene: TRBJ1-5; V gene: TRBV30; CDR3 protein: CAWRQFSNQPQHF; CDR3 DNA: TGTGCCTGGAGACAATTTAGCAATCAGCCCCAGCATTTT
clone size: -; D gene: TRBD1; J gene: TRBJ1-4; V gene: TRBV18; CDR3 protein: CASSPIQGAGEKLFF; CDR3 DNA: TGTGCCAGCTCACCGATACAGGGGGCAGGGGAAAAACTGTTTTTT
clone size: -; D gene: TRBD1; J gene: TRBJ1-2; V gene: TRBV6-5; CDR3 protein: CASRRTGINYGYTF; CDR3 DNA: TGTGCCAGCAGAAGGACAGGGATTAACTATGGCTACACCTTC
clone size: -; D gene: TRBD2; J gene: TRBJ2-7; V gene: TRBV6-1; CDR3 protein: CASSEFRGGPYEQYF; CDR3 DNA: TGTGCCAGCAGTGAATTTCGCGGGGGGCCCTACGAGCAGTACTTC
clone size: -; D gene: TRBD1; J gene: TRBJ1-4; V gene: TRBV10-3; CDR3 protein: CAISGDRLGEKLFF; CDR3 DNA: TGTGCCATCAGTGGGGACAGGCTTGGGGAAAAACTGTTTTTT
clone size: few; D gene: TRBD2; J gene: TRBJ2-1; V gene: TRBV5-1; CDR3 protein: CASSLMPTSGSHNEQFF; CDR3 DNA: TGCGCCAGCAGCTTGATGCCGACTAGCGGGAGCCACAATGAGCAGTTCTTC
clone size: -; D gene: -; J gene: TRBJ2-2; V gene: TRBV11-3; CDR3 protein: CASSLGGSNTGELFF; CDR3 DNA: TGTGCCAGCAGCTTAGGAGGGTCTAATACCGGGGAGCTGTTTTTT
clone size: -; D gene: -; J gene: TRBJ1-2; V gene: TRBV7-8; CDR3 protein: CASSLALTAYGYTF; CDR3 DNA: TGTGCCAGCAGCTTAGCGCTCACAGCCTATGGCTACACCTTC
clone size: once; D gene: TRBD1; J gene: TRBJ1-1; V gene: TRBV11-2; CDR3 protein: CASSLTGEALAEAFF; CDR3 DNA: TGTGCCAGCAGCTTGACAGGGGAAGCGCTCGCTGAAGCTTTCTTT
clone size: -; D gene: TRBD2; J gene: TRBJ2-7; V gene: TRBV14; CDR3 protein: CASSPNSGRYYEQYF; CDR3 DNA: TGTGCCAGCAGCCCTAATAGCGGGAGGTACTACGAGCAGTACTTC
clone size: -; D gene: -; J gene: TRBJ2-3; V gene: TRBV7-9; CDR3 protein: CASSLMAGYQDTQYF; CDR3 DNA: TGTGCCAGCAGCTTAATGGCAGGGTACCAAGATACGCAGTATTTT
clone size: -; D gene: TRBD1; J gene: TRBJ2-3; V gene: TRBV3-1/TRBV3-2; CDR3 protein: CASRYRGQDTQYF; CDR3 DNA: TGTGCCAGCAGATACAGGGGGCAAGATACGCAGTATTTT
clone size: -; D gene: -; J gene: TRBJ2-3; V gene: TRBV7-9; CDR3 protein: CASSLARDKYTDTQYF; CDR3 DNA: TGTGCCAGCAGCTTAGCTCGGGACAAGTACACAGATACGCAGTATTTT
clone size: -; D gene: TRBD1; J gene: TRBJ1-2; V gene: TRBV5-1; CDR3 protein: CASSVGNAGQEDYTF; CDR3 DNA: TGCGCCAGCAGCGTCGGAAACGCCGGACAGGAAGACTACACCTTC
clone size: -; D gene: TRBD1; J gene: TRBJ2-7; V gene: TRBV10-3; CDR3 protein: CAISDRAYSEQYF; CDR3 DNA: TGTGCCATCAGCGACAGGGCTTATTCCGAGCAGTACTTC
clone size: once; D gene: TRBD2; J gene: TRBJ2-3; V gene: TRBV18; CDR3 protein: CASSPALAGEDTQYF; CDR3 DNA: TGTGCCAGCTCACCCGCGTTAGCGGGGGAGGATACGCAGTATTTT
clone size: -; D gene: TRBD1; J gene: TRBJ2-1; V gene: TRBV12-3/TRBV12-4; CDR3 protein: CASSSSGTEWFF; CDR3 DNA: TGTGCCAGCAGTTCATCCGGGACAGAGTGGTTCTTC
clone size: -; D gene: TRBD1; J gene: TRBJ1-1; V gene: TRBV23-1; CDR3 protein: CASSSMWDRGRGTEAFF; CDR3 DNA: TGCGCCAGCAGTTCGATGTGGGACAGGGGACGGGGCACTGAAGCTTTCTTT
clone size: -; D gene: -; J gene: TRBJ2-7; V gene: TRBV28; CDR3 protein: CASSLDGTYEQYF; CDR3 DNA: TGTGCCAGCAGCTTGGACGGTACCTACGAGCAGTACTTC
clone size: -; D gene: -; J gene: TRBJ2-5; V gene: TRBV29-1; CDR3 protein: CSVEVVRALMGEETQYF; CDR3 DNA: TGCAGCGTTGAAGTGGTTCGGGCCCTGATGGGGGAAGAGACCCAGTACTTC